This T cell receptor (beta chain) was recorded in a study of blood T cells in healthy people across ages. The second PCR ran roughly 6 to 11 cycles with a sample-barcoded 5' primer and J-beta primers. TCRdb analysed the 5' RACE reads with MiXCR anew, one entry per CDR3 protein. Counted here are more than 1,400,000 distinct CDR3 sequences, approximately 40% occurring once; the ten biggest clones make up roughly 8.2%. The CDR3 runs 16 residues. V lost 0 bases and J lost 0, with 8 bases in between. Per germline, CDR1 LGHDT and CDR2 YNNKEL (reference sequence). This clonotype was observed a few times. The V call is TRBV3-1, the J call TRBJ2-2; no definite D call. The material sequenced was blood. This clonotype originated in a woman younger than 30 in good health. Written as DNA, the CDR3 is TGTGCCAGCAGCCAAGACCCGAATCCGAACACCGGGGAGCTGTTTTTT. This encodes CASSQDPNPNTGELFF.